The T cell receptor beta chain described here comes from a study of PD-1 blockade in classical Hodgkin lymphoma. Sequenced by immunoSEQ multiplex PCR; TCRdb stores in-frame clones only, minus some. This sample has over 50,000 clones, with about 84% found just once. Each patient experienced a relapse that followed autologous stem cell transplantation, and brentuximab vedotin exposure varied. CDR3 length: 14 residues. V lost 4 bases and J lost 3, with 9 bases in between. From germline, CDR1 is SGHDN and CDR2 FVKESK. This material consisted of peripheral blood mononuclear cells (PBMCs), taken at baseline. The chain uses TRBV14 and TRBJ2-2; perhaps D is TRBD1 or TRBD2 (5 bases each). The receptor's source is a human donor with classical Hodgkin lymphoma. The CDR3 here is CASSRDPDTGELFF. The CDR3, as DNA: TGTGCCAGCAGCCGGGACCCCGACACCGGGGAGCTGTTTTTT.